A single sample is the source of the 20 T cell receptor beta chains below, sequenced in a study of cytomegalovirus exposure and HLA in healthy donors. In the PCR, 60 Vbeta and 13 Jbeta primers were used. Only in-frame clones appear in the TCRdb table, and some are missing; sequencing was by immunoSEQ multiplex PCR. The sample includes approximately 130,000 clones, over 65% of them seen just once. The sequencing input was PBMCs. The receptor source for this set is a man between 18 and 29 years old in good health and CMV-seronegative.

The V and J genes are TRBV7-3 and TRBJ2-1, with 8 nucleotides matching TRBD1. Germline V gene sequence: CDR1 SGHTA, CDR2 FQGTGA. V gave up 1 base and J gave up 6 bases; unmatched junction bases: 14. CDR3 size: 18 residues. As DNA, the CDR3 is TGTGCCAGCAGCTTAAACCCCCTTGGGACAGGCGGCTTCAATGAGCAGTTCTTC. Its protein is CASSLNPLGTGGFNEQFF.

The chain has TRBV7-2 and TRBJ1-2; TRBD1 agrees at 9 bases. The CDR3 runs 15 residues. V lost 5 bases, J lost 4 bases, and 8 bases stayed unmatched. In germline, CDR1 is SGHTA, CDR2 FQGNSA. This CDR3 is CASSLPGQGTYGYTF. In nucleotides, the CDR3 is TGTGCCAGCAGCCTTCCGGGACAGGGAACCTATGGCTACACCTTC.

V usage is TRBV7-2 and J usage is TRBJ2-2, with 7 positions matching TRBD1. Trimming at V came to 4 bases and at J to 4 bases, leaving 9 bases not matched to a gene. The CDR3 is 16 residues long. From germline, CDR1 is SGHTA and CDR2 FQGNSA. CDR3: CASSSRGQQSTGELFF. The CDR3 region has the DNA TGTGCCAGCAGCTCCCGGGGACAGCAGTCCACCGGGGAGCTGTTTTTT.

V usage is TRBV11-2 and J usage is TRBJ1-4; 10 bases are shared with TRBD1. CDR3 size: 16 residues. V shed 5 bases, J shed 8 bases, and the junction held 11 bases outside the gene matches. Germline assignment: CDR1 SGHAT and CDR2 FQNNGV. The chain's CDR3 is CASSPDRGRVGEKLFF. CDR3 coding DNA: TGTGCCAGCAGCCCCGACAGGGGGCGAGTAGGGGAAAAACTGTTTTTT.

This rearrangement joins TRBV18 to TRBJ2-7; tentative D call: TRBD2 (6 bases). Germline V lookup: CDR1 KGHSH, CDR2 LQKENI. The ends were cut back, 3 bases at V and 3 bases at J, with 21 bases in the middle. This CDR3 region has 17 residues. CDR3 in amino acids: CASSPGDFPIKYYEQYF. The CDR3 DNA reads TGTGCCAGCTCACCCGGGGACTTTCCAATAAAATACTACGAGCAGTACTTC.

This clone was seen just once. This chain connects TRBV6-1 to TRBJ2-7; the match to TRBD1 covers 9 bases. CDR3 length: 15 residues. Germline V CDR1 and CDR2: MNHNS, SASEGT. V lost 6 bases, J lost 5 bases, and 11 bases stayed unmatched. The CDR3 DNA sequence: TGTGCCAGCAGACCCGGGACAGGGTCTGTCGACGAGCAGTACTTC. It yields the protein CASRPGTGSVDEQYF.

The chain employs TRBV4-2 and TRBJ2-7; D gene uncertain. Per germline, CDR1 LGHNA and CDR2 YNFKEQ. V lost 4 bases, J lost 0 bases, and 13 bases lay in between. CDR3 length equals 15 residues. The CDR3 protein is CASSLIAQSSYEQYF. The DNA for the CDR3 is TGTGCCAGCAGCCTTATAGCCCAGAGCTCCTACGAGCAGTACTTC.

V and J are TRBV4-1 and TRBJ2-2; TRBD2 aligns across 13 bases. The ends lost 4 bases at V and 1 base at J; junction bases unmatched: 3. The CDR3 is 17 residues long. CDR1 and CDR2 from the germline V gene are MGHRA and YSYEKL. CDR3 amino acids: CASSPRTSGGNTGELFF. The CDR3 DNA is TGCGCCAGCAGCCCTCGGACTAGCGGGGGGAACACCGGGGAGCTGTTTTTT.

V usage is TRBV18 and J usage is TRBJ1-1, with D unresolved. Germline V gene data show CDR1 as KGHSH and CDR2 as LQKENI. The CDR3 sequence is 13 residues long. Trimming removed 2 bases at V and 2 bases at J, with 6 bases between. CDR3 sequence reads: CASSPGVNTEAFF. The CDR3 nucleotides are TGTGCCAGCTCACCAGGAGTCAACACTGAAGCTTTCTTT.

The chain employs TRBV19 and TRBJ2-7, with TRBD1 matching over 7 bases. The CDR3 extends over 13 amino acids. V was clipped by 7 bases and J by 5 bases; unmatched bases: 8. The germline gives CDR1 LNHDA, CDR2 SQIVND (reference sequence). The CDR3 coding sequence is TGTGCCAGTAATCCAAGGGGGCAAGACGAGCAGTACTTC. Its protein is CASNPRGQDEQYF.

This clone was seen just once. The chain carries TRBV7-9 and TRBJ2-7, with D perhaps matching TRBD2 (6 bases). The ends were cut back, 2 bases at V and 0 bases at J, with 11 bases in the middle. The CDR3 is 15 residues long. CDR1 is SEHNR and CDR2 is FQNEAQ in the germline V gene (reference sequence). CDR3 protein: CASSLSAGSSYEQYF. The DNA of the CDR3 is TGTGCCAGCAGCTTATCGGCGGGGAGCTCCTACGAGCAGTACTTC.

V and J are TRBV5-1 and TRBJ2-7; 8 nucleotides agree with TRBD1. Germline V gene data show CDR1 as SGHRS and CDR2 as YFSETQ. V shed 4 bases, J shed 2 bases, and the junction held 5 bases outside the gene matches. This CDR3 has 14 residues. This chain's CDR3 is CASSTGTGAYEQYF. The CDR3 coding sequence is TGCGCCAGCAGCACCGGGACAGGAGCCTACGAGCAGTACTTC.

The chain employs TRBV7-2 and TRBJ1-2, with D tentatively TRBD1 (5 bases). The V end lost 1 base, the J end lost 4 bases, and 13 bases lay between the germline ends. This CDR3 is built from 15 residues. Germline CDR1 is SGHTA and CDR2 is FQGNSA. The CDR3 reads CASSLVGRDLYGYTF. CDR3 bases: TGTGCCAGCAGCTTAGTTGGGCGGGACCTCTATGGCTACACCTTC.

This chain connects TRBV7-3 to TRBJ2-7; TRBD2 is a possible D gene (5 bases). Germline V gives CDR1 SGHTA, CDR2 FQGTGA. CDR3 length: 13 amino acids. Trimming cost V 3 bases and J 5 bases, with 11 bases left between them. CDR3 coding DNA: TGTGCCAGCAGCTTCGGGAATGGGGACGAGCAGTACTTC. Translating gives CASSFGNGDEQYF.

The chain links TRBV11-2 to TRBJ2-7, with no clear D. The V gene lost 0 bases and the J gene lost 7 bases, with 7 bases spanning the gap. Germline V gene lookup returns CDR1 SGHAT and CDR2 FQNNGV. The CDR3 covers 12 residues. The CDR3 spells CASSLEGLEQYF. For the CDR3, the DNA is TGTGCCAGCAGCTTAGAGGGCCTGGAGCAGTACTTC.

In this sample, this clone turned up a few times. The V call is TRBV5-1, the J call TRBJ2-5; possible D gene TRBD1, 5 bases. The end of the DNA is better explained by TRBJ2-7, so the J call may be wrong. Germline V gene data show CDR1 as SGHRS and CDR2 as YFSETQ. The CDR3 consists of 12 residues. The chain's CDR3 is CASSLTGSEQYF. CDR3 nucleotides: TGCGCCAGCAGCTTAACAGGCAGCGAGCAGTACTTC.

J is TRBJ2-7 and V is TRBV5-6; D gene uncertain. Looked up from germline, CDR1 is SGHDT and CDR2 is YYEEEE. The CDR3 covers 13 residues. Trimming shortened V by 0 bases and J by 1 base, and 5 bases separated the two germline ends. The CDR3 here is CASSLDLSYEQYF. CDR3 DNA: TGTGCCAGCAGCTTGGATCTGTCCTACGAGCAGTACTTC.

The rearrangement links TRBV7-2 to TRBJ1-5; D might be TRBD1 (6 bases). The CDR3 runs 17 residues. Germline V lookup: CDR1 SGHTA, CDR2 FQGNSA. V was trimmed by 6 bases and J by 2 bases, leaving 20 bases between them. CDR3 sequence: CASSPGTSYSGNQPQHF. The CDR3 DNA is TGTGCCAGCAGTCCCGGGACATCCTATTCGGGCAATCAGCCCCAGCATTTT.

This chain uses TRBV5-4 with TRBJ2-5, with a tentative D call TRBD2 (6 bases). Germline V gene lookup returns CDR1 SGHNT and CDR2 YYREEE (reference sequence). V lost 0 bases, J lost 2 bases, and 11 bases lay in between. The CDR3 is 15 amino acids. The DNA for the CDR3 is TGTGCCAGCAGCTTGGTAGGCGGGGCACAAGAGACCCAGTACTTC. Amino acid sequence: CASSLVGGAQETQYF.

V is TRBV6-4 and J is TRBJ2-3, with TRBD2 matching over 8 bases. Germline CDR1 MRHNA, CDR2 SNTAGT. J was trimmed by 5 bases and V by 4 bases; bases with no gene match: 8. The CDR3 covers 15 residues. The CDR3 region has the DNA TGTGCCAGCAGTGCGGGCGGGGGGACTGGAGATACGCAGTATTTT. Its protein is CASSAGGGTGDTQYF.